Following are 27 T cell receptor beta chains from one sample sequenced in a study of blood T cell repertoires in COVID-19 (TCRdb year 2020). Library method: the immunoSEQ multiplex PCR assay. This is the immuneACCESS table as TCRdb keeps it, with only in-frame sequences that have V and J called. A part of the clones is gone; compared with another copy, unresolved V genes explain less than half, and the rest is unexplained. The sample profile shows just over 95,000 clones; about 83% of them were found once. The biggest ten clones account for approximately 15% of the sample. The source material was peripheral blood. The receptors derive from a human donor in a cohort sampled during active COVID-19.

This chain connects TRBV6-1 to TRBJ2-7, with 7 bases identical to TRBD1. The CDR3 has 14 residues. Germline lookup yields CDR1 MNHNS and CDR2 SASEGT. V was clipped by 3 bases and J by 2 bases; unmatched bases: 4. The CDR3 protein is CASSDGRGTYEQYF. Written as DNA, the CDR3 is TGTGCCAGCAGTGACGGCAGGGGGACCTACGAGCAGTACTTC.

The rearrangement links TRBV6-2 or TRBV6-3 to TRBJ1-2; TRBD1 might be the D (5 bases). The V end lost 3 bases, the J end lost 8 bases, and 13 bases lay between the germline ends. The CDR3 runs 13 residues. The germline V gene encodes CDR1 MNHEY and CDR2 SVGEGT. In nucleotides, the CDR3 is TGTGCCAGCAGTTATACAGGCGGGGGAGGCTACACCTTC. Translation: CASSYTGGGGYTF.

The chain has TRBV5-4 and TRBJ2-7; D ambiguous. The CDR3 sequence is 13 residues long. V lost 4 bases to trimming and J lost 1 base, with 9 bases between them. From germline, CDR1 is SGHNT and CDR2 YYREEE (reference sequence). The CDR3 loop reads CASSGSGSYEQYF. In DNA, the CDR3 is TGTGCCAGCAGCGGGTCAGGTTCCTACGAGCAGTACTTC.

This clone was seen once. V is TRBV7-9 and J is TRBJ2-3; 14 positions match TRBD2. The CDR3 extends over 18 amino acids. With V trimmed by 4 bases and J by 3 bases, 9 bases remained unmatched. In germline, CDR1 is SEHNR, CDR2 FQNEAQ (reference sequence). CDR3 in DNA: TGTGCCAGCAGCTCAACGGGACTAGCGGGAGTGGGTACAGATACGCAGTATTTT. It translates to CASSSTGLAGVGTDTQYF. Full variable domain (outside the CDR3, taken from reference TRBV7-9 and TRBJ2-3): DTGVSQNPRHKITKRGQNVTFRCDPISEHNRLYWYRQTLGQGPEFLTYFQNEAQLEKSRLLSDRFSAERPKGSFSTLEIQRTEQGDSAMYLCASSSTGLAGVGTDTQYFGPGTRLTVL.

The chain has TRBV10-3 and TRBJ1-6; 9 bases align to TRBD1. With 2 bases clipped from V and 5 bases from J, the junction kept 1 base outside the gene matches. This CDR3 spans 15 amino acids. Germline V gene lookup returns CDR1 ENHRY and CDR2 SYGVKD. The CDR3 bases are TGTGCCATCAGTGAGACAGGGGGCAATAATTCACCCCTCCACTTT. Encoded protein: CAISETGGNNSPLHF.

The CDR3 loop reads CASSQDLSVEAFF. Written as DNA, the CDR3 is TGTGCCAGCAGCCAAGATCTAAGTGTCGAAGCTTTCTTT. This chain connects TRBV3-1 (or the pseudogene TRBV3-2) to TRBJ1-1; D is undetermined. V dropped 0 bases and J dropped 8 bases, with 10 bases sitting between them. CDR1 and CDR2 (germline): LGHDT, YNNKEL (reference sequence). This CDR3 comprises 13 residues.

CDR3 sequence: CASSYSTGGTEAFF. The CDR3 nucleotides read TGTGCCAGCAGTTACTCGACAGGGGGCACTGAAGCTTTCTTT. The rearrangement joins TRBV6-5 to TRBJ1-1, with 9 bases aligning to TRBD1. Losses at the gene ends were 0 bases for V and 4 bases for J; bases not matched to a gene: 0. This CDR3 has 14 residues. CDR1 and CDR2 (germline): MNHEY, SVGAGI.

The chain links TRBV10-2 to TRBJ1-2, with 7 bases lining up with TRBD1. Germline CDR1 WSHSY, CDR2 SAAADI. V lost 8 bases and J lost 7; bases outside the gene matches: 7. This CDR3 has 12 residues. CDR3 bases: TGCGCCAGCTCGCAGGGGGAAGGTGGCTACACCTTC. It yields the protein CASSQGEGGYTF.

The gene calls are TRBV30 and TRBJ1-5; tentative D call: TRBD1 (5 bases). This CDR3 spans 14 amino acids. Trimming removed 2 bases from V and 5 bases from J, with 13 bases in between. Germline V gives CDR1 GTSNPN, CDR2 SVGIG (reference sequence). DNA of the CDR3: TGTGCCTGGAGTCCGGGACTGGGGGATCAGCCCCAGCATTTT. Residues: CAWSPGLGDQPQHF. The variable domain in full, with the rest retrieved from reference TRBV30 and TRBJ1-5, is SQTIHQWPATLVQPVGSPLSLECTVEGTSNPNLYWYRQAAGRGLQLLFYSVGIGQISSEVPQNLSASRPQDRQFILSSKKLLLSDSGFYLCAWSPGLGDQPQHFGDGTRLSIL.

The chain links TRBV14 to TRBJ2-6, with TRBD1 identical over 11 bases. V dropped 4 bases and J dropped 0; count of bases not matched to a gene: 5. The CDR3 has 18 amino acids. Looked up from germline, CDR1 is SGHDN and CDR2 is FVKESK. The CDR3 DNA follows: TGTGCCAGCAGCCGCCCCGGGACAGGGGGCTCTGGGGCCAACGTCCTGACTTTC. This sequence encodes CASSRPGTGGSGANVLTF. The full variable domain, with the rest looked up from reference TRBV14 and TRBJ2-6, is EAGVTQFPSHSVIEKGQTVTLRCDPISGHDNLYWYRRVMGKEIKFLLHFVKESKQDESGMPNNRFLAERTGGTYSTLKVQPAELEDSGVYFCASSRPGTGGSGANVLTFGAGSRLTVL.

This sequence joins TRBV10-3 and TRBJ1-5; D remains unclear. In germline, CDR1 is ENHRY, CDR2 SYGVKD. This CDR3 spans 14 amino acids. The V end lost 4 bases, the J end lost 6 bases, and 13 bases lay between the germline ends. CDR3 in DNA: TGTGCCATCAGTGGGACGGGAGAAGCTCAGCCCCAGCATTTT. Protein: CAISGTGEAQPQHF.

This clone was seen once. This chain joins TRBV6-5 and TRBJ2-3, with 13 bases identical to TRBD2. CDR1 and CDR2 from the germline V gene are MNHEY and SVGAGI. Trimming cost V 6 bases and J 5 bases; bases outside gene matches: 5. The CDR3 spans 15 residues. The DNA for the CDR3 is TGTGCCAGCAGCGGACTAGCGGGAGAAATAGATACGCAGTATTTT. It is translated as CASSGLAGEIDTQYF.

This chain connects TRBV4-1 to TRBJ2-2; D is possibly TRBD1 (6 bases). Germline CDR1 reads MGHRA; CDR2 reads YSYEKL. CDR3 length: 19 amino acids. V was clipped by 2 bases and J by 5 bases, with 24 bases between them. The CDR3 DNA reads as TGCGCCAGCAGCCAACCATTAGGGACATTCTCCTCAACTACCGGGGAGCTGTTTTTT. It encodes CASSQPLGTFSSTTGELFF.

The sample holds one count of this clone. In DNA form, the CDR3 reads TGTGCCAGCAGCTCCGAGCGGGGGGCAATATCTGAAGCTTTCTTT. Amino acids: CASSSERGAISEAFF. This chain connects TRBV7-9 to TRBJ1-1; D is possibly TRBD1 (6 bases). V was cut by 4 bases and J by 6 bases, with 18 bases left in between. Per the germline V gene, CDR1 is SEHNR and CDR2 is FQNEAQ (reference sequence). This CDR3 is built from 15 residues.

The rearrangement uses TRBV7-2 and TRBJ2-6, with D unresolved. V lost 3 bases and J 3 bases, leaving 3 bases between the germline ends. In germline, CDR1 is SGHTA, CDR2 FQGNSA. This CDR3 contains 13 residues. CDR3 region: CASSFFGANVLTF. CDR3 coding DNA: TGTGCCAGCAGCTTCTTTGGGGCCAACGTCCTGACTTTC.

This chain joins TRBV27 and TRBJ1-1, with 7 nucleotides matching TRBD1. Germline V gives CDR1 MNHEY, CDR2 SMNVEV (reference sequence). The junction had 9 bases not matched to a gene; V was cut back by 2 bases and J by 0 bases. The CDR3 runs 17 residues. CDR3 coding DNA: TGTGCCAGCAGTTTAGGGTACAGGGGAATAATGAACACTGAAGCTTTCTTT. Residues: CASSLGYRGIMNTEAFF.

This clone was detected only a few times. CDR3 amino acids: CASSFFRTSGTQYTGELFF. The CDR3 DNA is TGTGCCAGCAGTTTCTTCAGGACTAGCGGGACACAGTACACCGGGGAGCTGTTTTTT. The chain has TRBV27 and TRBJ2-2, with TRBD2 identical over 12 bases. Per the germline V gene, CDR1 is MNHEY and CDR2 is SMNVEV (reference sequence). The CDR3 contains 19 residues. The V and J ends lost 3 bases and 3 bases, in that order; junction bases with no gene match: 11.

The chain has TRBV6-5 and TRBJ2-5, with D possibly being TRBD2 (6 bases). There are 15 residues in the CDR3. From germline, CDR1 is MNHEY and CDR2 SVGAGI. V shed 6 bases and J shed 4 bases, with 18 bases lying between them. DNA of the CDR3: TGTGCCAGCAGAAACCCGGGACTTATGAGAGAGACCCAGTACTTC. Protein product: CASRNPGLMRETQYF.

The rearrangement joins TRBV27 to TRBJ1-1; D unresolved. The V end lost 3 bases, the J end lost 1 base, and 6 bases lay between the germline ends. Germline values: CDR1 MNHEY, CDR2 SMNVEV (reference sequence). The CDR3 is 13 amino acids. The CDR3 sequence: CASSLGENTEAFF. Here the CDR3 DNA reads TGTGCCAGCAGTTTGGGAGAGAACACTGAAGCTTTCTTT.

J is TRBJ1-3 and V is TRBV11-2; no clear D gene. Between the trimmed V and J ends, which lost 3 bases and 1 base, there was a span of 13 bases. Germline V gene sequence: CDR1 SGHAT, CDR2 FQNNGV. The CDR3 extends over 16 amino acids. The CDR3 loop reads CASSFVQNPSGNTIYF. The CDR3 DNA reads as TGTGCCAGCAGCTTCGTACAAAACCCATCTGGAAACACCATATATTTT. The entire variable domain, with the rest obtained from reference TRBV11-2 and TRBJ1-3, is as follows: EAGVAQSPRYKIIEKRQSVAFWCNPISGHATLYWYQQILGQGPKLLIQFQNNGVVDDSQLPKDRFSAERLKGVDSTLKIQPAKLEDSAVYLCASSFVQNPSGNTIYFGEGSWLTVV.

This clone occurred a few times. The CDR3 reads CASSIGTGGVGYTF. CDR3 sequence (DNA): TGTGCCAGTAGTATAGGAACAGGGGGCGTCGGCTACACCTTC. This rearrangement joins TRBV19 to TRBJ1-2, with TRBD1 matching over 9 bases. Germline V lookup: CDR1 LNHDA, CDR2 SQIVND (reference sequence). The CDR3 consists of 14 residues. The V gene end was trimmed by 1 base and the J gene end by 8 bases; junction bases not matched to a gene: 5.

J is TRBJ2-2 and V is TRBV7-6; no definite D call. Trimming took off 3 bases at V and 0 bases at J, with 11 bases between the two ends. The CDR3 spans 16 residues. The germline CDR1 and CDR2 sequences are SGHVS and FNYEAQ. CDR3 DNA sequence: TGTGCCAGCAGCTTCGGAGAATACGCGAACACCGGGGAGCTGTTTTTT. Residues: CASSFGEYANTGELFF.

The chain links TRBV3-1 (or the pseudogene TRBV3-2) to TRBJ2-3; 12 bases are shared with TRBD2. This CDR3 is 16 amino acids long. Germline loops: CDR1 LGHDT, CDR2 YNNKEL (reference sequence). Germline trimming cut 3 bases from V and 6 bases from J; bases unmatched to any gene: 7. CDR3 amino acids: CASSQLAGGPGDTQYF. The CDR3 DNA reads TGTGCCAGCAGCCAGCTAGCGGGAGGGCCGGGGGATACGCAGTATTTT.

DNA for the CDR3: TGTGCCAGCAGCATCCTCAGGGCAAACCAAGAGACCCAGTACTTC. Translating gives CASSILRANQETQYF. The V gene is TRBV5-8, the J gene TRBJ2-5, with a tentative D call TRBD1 (5 bases). Trimming shortened V by 4 bases and J by 0 bases, and 13 bases separated the two germline ends. Germline V gene data show CDR1 as SGHTS and CDR2 as YDEGEE. CDR3 length: 15 residues.

The chain carries TRBV6-5 and TRBJ2-7; D unclear. Germline CDR1 MNHEY, CDR2 SVGAGI. The CDR3 consists of 14 residues. Trimming removed 7 bases at V and 1 base at J, with 14 bases between. For the CDR3, the DNA is TGTGCCAGCACCCTTTACCCAGGATCCTACGAGCAGTACTTC. As protein: CASTLYPGSYEQYF.

V is TRBV3-1 (or the pseudogene TRBV3-2) and J is TRBJ2-6; tentative D call: TRBD2 (6 bases). The germline V and J ends were trimmed by 7 bases and 4 bases, with 14 bases remaining between them. This CDR3 is built from 15 residues. CDR1 and CDR2 from the germline V gene are LGHDT and YNNKEL (reference sequence). The CDR3 is CASTDRGSGANVLTF. In DNA form, the CDR3 reads TGTGCCAGCACCGACCGGGGGTCCGGGGCCAACGTCCTGACTTTC.

The rearrangement uses TRBV18 and TRBJ2-7; the D is unclear. This CDR3 spans 14 amino acids. Trimming took 1 base from V and 2 from J, leaving 9 bases between them. Germline lookup yields CDR1 KGHSH and CDR2 LQKENI. CDR3 sequence (DNA): TGTGCCAGCTCACCACGGCAGGATGCCTACGAGCAGTACTTC. Its translation is CASSPRQDAYEQYF.